Listed below are T cell receptor beta chains from one sample, sequenced in a study of T cell responses to AZD1222 COVID-19 vaccine. The repertoire was sequenced with immunoSEQ multiplex PCR; TCRdb's copy has only in-frame clones and lacks some. This table has some 170,000 clones, about 92% appearing once. This sample comprised peripheral blood, obtained on day 0 of AZD1222 vaccination. The receptors were gathered from an adult in good health. The CDR3 runs from the conserved cysteine through the conserved F or W. A D gene is named only where the DNA matches it firmly. Size is stated for part of the rows, as once, few or many counts, or as a class when the clone is expanded.

clone_size j_call v_call d_call cdr3_nt cdr3_aa
NA TRBJ1-6 TRBV30 NA TGTGCCTGGAGTTCTAGGGGGTATAATTCACCCCTCCACTTT CAWSSRGYNSPLHF
NA TRBJ2-1 TRBV7-2 NA TGTGCCAGCAGGAGGCCGGGGGACCATGAGCAGTTCTTC CASRRPGDHEQFF
NA TRBJ2-1 TRBV27 TRBD1 TGTGCCAGCAGCCAGACCGGGACAGGGACGAATGAGCAGTTCTTC CASSQTGTGTNEQFF
NA TRBJ2-5 TRBV5-4 TRBD2 TGTGCCAGCAGCTTGGTTAAGAAGACTAGCGGTTCCCAAGAGACCCAGTACTTC CASSLVKKTSGSQETQYF
NA TRBJ2-2 TRBV18 NA TGTGCCAGCTCGAGGGACGGTTTATTCACCGGGGAGCTGTTTTTT CASSRDGLFTGELFF
NA TRBJ2-3 TRBV19 NA TGTGCCAGTAGTATAGACCACAGCTCCAGCCTGGATACGCAGTATTTT CASSIDHSSSLDTQYF
once TRBJ2-7 TRBV25-1 NA TGTGCCAGCACCTCCGGACCGGGCGAGCAGTACTTC CASTSGPGEQYF
NA TRBJ1-4 TRBV5-4 NA TGTGCCAGCAGCCTCTCTCCGGGTCCAGGCGGAGAAAAACTGTTTTTT CASSLSPGPGGEKLFF
NA TRBJ1-2 TRBV2 NA TGTGCCACCCATGACCTCGGGGGCGACTATGGCTACACCTTC CATHDLGGDYGYTF
NA TRBJ1-4 TRBV5-1 TRBD1 TGCGCCAGCAGCCAGACAGGGTTTAATGAAAAACTGTTTTTT CASSQTGFNEKLFF
NA TRBJ1-1 TRBV27 NA TGTGCCAGCAGTTCAGGTGTCGGCACTGAAGCTTTCTTT CASSSGVGTEAFF
NA TRBJ1-1 TRBV6-1 NA TGTGCCAGCAGTGAAGTCAGTGAAGCTTTCTTT CASSEVSEAFF
NA TRBJ1-1 TRBV5-4 NA TGTGCCAGCAGCCTATCTCGGCTAGGAGATGAAGCTTTCTTT CASSLSRLGDEAFF
NA TRBJ1-1 TRBV18 NA TGTGCCAGCTCACAGGAGGGAAACACTGAAGCTTTCTTT CASSQEGNTEAFF
NA TRBJ1-2 TRBV29-1 NA TGCAGCGTTGTATCACTTAACTATGGCTACACCTTC CSVVSLNYGYTF
NA TRBJ2-1 TRBV27 NA TGTGCCAGCAGTTTGGCGTCCAACAATGAGCAGTTCTTC CASSLASNNEQFF
NA TRBJ2-6 TRBV2 NA TGTGCCAGCAGTGAAAGTTTGGGGCGGACCAACTCTGGGGCCAACGTCCTGACTTTC CASSESLGRTNSGANVLTF
NA TRBJ2-7 TRBV7-9 TRBD1 TGTGCCAGCAACACAGAATGGGCCCCGGGGACAGAGACTTACGAGCAGTACTTC CASNTEWAPGTETYEQYF
NA TRBJ1-2 TRBV29-1 NA TGCAGCGTTGTGCCCTCCAACTATGGCTACACCTTC CSVVPSNYGYTF
NA TRBJ2-3 TRBV21-1 NA TGTGCCAGCAGCACAGGAGAGTGGAATACGCAGTATTTT CASSTGEWNTQYF
once TRBJ1-3 TRBV5-1 NA TGCGCCAGCAGCTTGGCCGGAGCCCAGACGGGAAACACCATATATTTT CASSLAGAQTGNTIYF
NA TRBJ1-1 TRBV30 NA TGTGCCTGGAGCCCCGGACCGAACACTGAAGCTTTCTTT CAWSPGPNTEAFF
once TRBJ1-3 TRBV15 NA TGTGCCACCAGCAGAGACCTCTCTGGAAACACCATATATTTT CATSRDLSGNTIYF
NA TRBJ2-2 TRBV19 TRBD1 TGTGCCAGCGTCCCGGGACAGGGTTCAAGTCAATGGAACACCGGGGAGCTGTTTTTT CASVPGQGSSQWNTGELFF
NA TRBJ1-5 TRBV19 TRBD1 TGTGCCAGTAGTATCCCGACAGGGGTCGGGCAGCCCCAGCATTTT CASSIPTGVGQPQHF
NA TRBJ2-3 TRBV5-1 TRBD1 TGCGCCAGCAGCTTCGACAGGGTCGGCACAGATACGCAGTATTTT CASSFDRVGTDTQYF
NA TRBJ2-1 TRBV5-1 NA TGCGCCAGCGTCGCCGGGACGCAATACAATGAGCAGTTCTTC CASVAGTQYNEQFF
NA TRBJ2-7 TRBV7-8 NA TGTGCCAGCAGCTTAGTGGGTTTCTCCTACGAGCAGTACTTC CASSLVGFSYEQYF